This T cell receptor (beta chain) comes out of a study of T cells in Graves' hyperthyroidism and ophthalmopathy. Criteria for exclusion of patients were uncontrolled infection, other autoimmune disease, pregnancy or lactation. CDR3 length equals 15 residues. Losses at the gene ends were 1 base for V and 6 bases for J; bases not matched to a gene: 8. Germline V CDR1 and CDR2: LNHNV, YYDKDF (reference sequence). TCR beta CDR3 sequences were amplified from RNA transcripts. The study used the HTBI primer set for a first-round RT-PCR of the TCR CDR3. TCRdb independently ran MiXCR on the multiplex PCR reads; one entry per CDR3 protein. Altogether fewer than 550,000 distinct CDR3 sequences are present, approximately 25% being singletons, with the ten largest covering approximately 11%. This clonotype was counted many times.

The V and J genes are TRBV15 and TRBJ2-7; TRBD2 aligns across 8 bases. Sequencing was performed on blood. The TCR was taken from a woman in her twenties or thirties with Graves' ophthalmopathy. The chain's CDR3 is CATSRVWRGAPEQYF. As DNA, the CDR3 is TGTGCCACCAGCAGAGTCTGGCGGGGGGCCCCCGAGCAGTACTTC. The entire variable domain, with the rest obtained from reference TRBV15 and TRBJ2-7, is as follows: DAMVIQNPRYQVTQFGKPVTLSCSQTLNHNVMYWYQQKSSQAPKLLFHYYDKDFNNEADTPDNFQSRRPNTSFCFLDIRSPGLGDTAMYLCATSRVWRGAPEQYFGPGTRLTVT.